This T cell receptor beta chain was sequenced in a study of T-cell reconstitution after alpha-beta-depleted transplantation in children. General observations from the study: It was newly produced T cells that mostly accounted for T-cell counts and diversity one year after transplant. Diversity of TCRbeta at day 60 was high in some patients, arising from surviving recipient T cells and thymic progenitors. After transplant, at about two months, alpha-beta T cells were reportedly derived from several hundred expanded graft clones.

A note on this clonotype: Its antigen remains unidentified.

The junction had 7 bases not matched to a gene; V was cut back by 3 bases and J by 6 bases. The CDR3 extends over 14 amino acids. Per germline, CDR1 DFQATT and CDR2 SNEGSKA (reference sequence). This sample's TCRbeta library carried unique molecular identifier barcodes. TCRdb reanalysed the PCR reads using MiXCR and keeps one entry per CDR3 protein. The repertoire holds 45,000 to 60,000 distinct CDR3 sequences, with around 53% as singletons. The starting material was peripheral blood, obtained before TCRalphabeta/CD19-depleted stem cell transplant. This sequence joins TRBV20-1 and TRBJ2-1; 8 positions agree with TRBD2. The clonotype comes from a boy in the first two years of life with SCID, due to receive a stem cell transplant. CDR3 coding DNA: TGCAGTGCTAGCGGGGGGGCCCCACTCAATGAGCAGTTCTTC. Translated: CSASGGAPLNEQFF.